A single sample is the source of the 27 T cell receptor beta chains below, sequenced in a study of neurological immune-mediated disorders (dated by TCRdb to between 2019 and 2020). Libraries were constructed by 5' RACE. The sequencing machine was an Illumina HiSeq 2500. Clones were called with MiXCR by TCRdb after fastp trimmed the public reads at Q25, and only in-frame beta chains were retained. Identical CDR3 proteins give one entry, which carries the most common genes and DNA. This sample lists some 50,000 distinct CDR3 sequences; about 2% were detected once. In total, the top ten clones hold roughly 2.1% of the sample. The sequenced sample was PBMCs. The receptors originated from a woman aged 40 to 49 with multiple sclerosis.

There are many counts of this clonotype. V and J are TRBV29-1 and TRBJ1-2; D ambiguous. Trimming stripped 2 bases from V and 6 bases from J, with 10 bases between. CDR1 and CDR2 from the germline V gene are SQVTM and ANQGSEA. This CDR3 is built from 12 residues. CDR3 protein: CSVERAANGYTF. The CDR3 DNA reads TGCAGCGTTGAAAGGGCAGCAAATGGCTACACCTTC.

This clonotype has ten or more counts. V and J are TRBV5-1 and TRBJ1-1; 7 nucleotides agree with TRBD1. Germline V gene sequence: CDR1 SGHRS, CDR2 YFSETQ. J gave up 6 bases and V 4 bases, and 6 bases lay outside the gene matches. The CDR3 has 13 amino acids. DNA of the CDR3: TGCGCCAGCAGCCGGACAGGTCCTTCTGAAGCTTTCTTT. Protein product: CASSRTGPSEAFF.

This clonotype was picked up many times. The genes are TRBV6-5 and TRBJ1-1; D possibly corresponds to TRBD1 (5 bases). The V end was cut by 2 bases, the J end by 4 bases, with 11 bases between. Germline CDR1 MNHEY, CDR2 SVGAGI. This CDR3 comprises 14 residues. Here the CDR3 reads CASSYNGAGTEAFF. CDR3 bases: TGTGCCAGCAGTTACAATGGGGCCGGCACTGAAGCTTTCTTT.

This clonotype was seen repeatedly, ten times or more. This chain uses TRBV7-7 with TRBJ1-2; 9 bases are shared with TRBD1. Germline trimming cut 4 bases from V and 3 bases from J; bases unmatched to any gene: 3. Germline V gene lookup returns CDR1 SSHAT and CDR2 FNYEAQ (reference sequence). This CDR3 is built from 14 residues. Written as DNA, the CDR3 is TGTGCCAGCAGCTCGACAGGGGGTGACTATGGCTACACCTTC. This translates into CASSSTGGDYGYTF.

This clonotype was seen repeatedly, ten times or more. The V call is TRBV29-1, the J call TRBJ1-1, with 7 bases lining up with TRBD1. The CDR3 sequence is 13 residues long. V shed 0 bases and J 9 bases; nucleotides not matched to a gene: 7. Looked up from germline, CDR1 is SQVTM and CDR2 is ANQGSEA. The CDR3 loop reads CSVEDPHRGKAFF. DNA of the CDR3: TGCAGCGTTGAAGATCCTCACAGGGGCAAAGCTTTCTTT.

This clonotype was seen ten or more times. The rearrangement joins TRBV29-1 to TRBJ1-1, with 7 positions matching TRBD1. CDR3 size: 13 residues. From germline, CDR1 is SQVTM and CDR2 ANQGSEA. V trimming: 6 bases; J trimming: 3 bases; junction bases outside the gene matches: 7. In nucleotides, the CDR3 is TGCAGCGTAGTGACAGGGCCGTACACTGAAGCTTTCTTT. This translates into CSVVTGPYTEAFF.

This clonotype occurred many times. The CDR3 reads CASSEPSYNSPLHF. The CDR3 DNA sequence: TGTGCCAGCAGTGAGCCCTCCTATAATTCACCCCTCCACTTT. The V gene is TRBV6-6, the J gene TRBJ1-6; D uncertain. V lost 5 bases and J lost 0, with 5 bases in between. This CDR3 contains 14 residues. Germline assignment: CDR1 MNHNY and CDR2 SVGAGI (reference sequence).

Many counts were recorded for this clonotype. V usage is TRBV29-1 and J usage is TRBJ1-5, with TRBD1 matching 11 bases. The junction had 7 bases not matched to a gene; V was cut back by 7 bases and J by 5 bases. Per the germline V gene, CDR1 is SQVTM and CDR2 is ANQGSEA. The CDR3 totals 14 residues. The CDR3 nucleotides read TGCAGCGACCGGACAGGGGGCATTTATCAGCCCCAGCATTTT. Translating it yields CSDRTGGIYQPQHF.

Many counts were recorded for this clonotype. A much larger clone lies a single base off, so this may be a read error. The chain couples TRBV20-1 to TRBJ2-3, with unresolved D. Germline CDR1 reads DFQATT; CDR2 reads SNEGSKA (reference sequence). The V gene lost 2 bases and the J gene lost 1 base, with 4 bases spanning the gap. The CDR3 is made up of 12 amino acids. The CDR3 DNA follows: TGCAGTGCTAGAAAGGGCACAGATACGCAGTATTTT. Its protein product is CSARKGTDTQYF.

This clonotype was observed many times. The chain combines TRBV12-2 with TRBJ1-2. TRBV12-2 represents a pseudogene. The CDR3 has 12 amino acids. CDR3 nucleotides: TGTGCAAGTCGCCTACGGATCTATGGCTACACCTTC. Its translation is CASRLRIYGYTF.

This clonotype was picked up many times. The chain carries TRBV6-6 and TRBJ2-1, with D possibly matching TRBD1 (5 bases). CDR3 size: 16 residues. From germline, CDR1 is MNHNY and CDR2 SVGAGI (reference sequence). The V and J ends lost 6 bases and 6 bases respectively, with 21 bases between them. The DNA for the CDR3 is TGTGCCAGCAGCGGGTCCGGCAGGGCGCTGGGCAATGAGCAGTTCTTC. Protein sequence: CASSGSGRALGNEQFF.

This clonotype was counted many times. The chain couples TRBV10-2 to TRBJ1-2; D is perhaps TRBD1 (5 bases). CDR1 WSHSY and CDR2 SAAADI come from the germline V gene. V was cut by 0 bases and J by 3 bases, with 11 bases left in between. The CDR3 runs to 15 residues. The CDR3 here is CASSESAGTYYGYTF. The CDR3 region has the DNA TGCGCCAGCAGTGAGTCGGCCGGGACCTACTATGGCTACACCTTC.

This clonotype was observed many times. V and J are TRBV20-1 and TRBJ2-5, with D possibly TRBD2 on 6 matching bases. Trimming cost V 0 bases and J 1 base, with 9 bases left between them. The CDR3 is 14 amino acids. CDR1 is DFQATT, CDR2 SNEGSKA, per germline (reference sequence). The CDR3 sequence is CSARDRRGQETQYF. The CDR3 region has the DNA TGCAGTGCTAGAGATCGGAGGGGCCAAGAGACCCAGTACTTC.

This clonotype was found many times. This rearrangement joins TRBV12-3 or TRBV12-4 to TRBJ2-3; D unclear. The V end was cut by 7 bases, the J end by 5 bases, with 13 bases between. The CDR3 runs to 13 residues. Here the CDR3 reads CASTADVVDTQYF. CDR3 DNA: TGTGCCAGCACCGCCGATGTGGTAGATACGCAGTATTTT.

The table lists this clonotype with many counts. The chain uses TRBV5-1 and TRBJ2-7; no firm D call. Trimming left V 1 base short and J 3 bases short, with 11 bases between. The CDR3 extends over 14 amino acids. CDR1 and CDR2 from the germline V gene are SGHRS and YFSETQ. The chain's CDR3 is CASSLFLSGYEQYF. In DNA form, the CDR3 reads TGCGCCAGCAGCTTGTTTCTGAGTGGCTACGAGCAGTACTTC.

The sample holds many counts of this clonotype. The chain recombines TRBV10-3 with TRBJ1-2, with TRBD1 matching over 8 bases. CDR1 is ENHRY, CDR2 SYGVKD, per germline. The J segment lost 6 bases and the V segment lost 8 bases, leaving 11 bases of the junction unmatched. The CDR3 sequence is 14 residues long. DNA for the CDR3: TGTGCCATCTCATTTACGGACAGGGACCATGGCTACACCTTC. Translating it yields CAISFTDRDHGYTF.

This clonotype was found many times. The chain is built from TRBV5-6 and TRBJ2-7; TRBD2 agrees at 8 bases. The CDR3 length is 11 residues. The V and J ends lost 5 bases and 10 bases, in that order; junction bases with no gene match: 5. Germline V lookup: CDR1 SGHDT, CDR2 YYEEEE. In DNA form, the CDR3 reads TGTGCCAGCAGGTCTAGCGGGCGTCAGTACTTC. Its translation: CASRSSGRQYF.

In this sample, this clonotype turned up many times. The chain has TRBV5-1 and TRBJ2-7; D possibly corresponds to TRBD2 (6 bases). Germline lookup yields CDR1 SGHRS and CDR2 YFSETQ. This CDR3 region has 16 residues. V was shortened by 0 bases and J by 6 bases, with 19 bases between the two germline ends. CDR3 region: CASSLASGRGAGEQYF. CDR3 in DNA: TGCGCCAGCAGCTTGGCCTCGGGACGGGGAGCGGGCGAGCAGTACTTC. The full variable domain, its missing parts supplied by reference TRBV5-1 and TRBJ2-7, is KAGVTQTPRYLIKTRGQQVTLSCSPISGHRSVSWYQQTPGQGLQFLFEYFSETQRNKGNFPGRFSGRQFSNSRSEMNVSTLELGDSALYLCASSLASGRGAGEQYFGPGTRLTVT.

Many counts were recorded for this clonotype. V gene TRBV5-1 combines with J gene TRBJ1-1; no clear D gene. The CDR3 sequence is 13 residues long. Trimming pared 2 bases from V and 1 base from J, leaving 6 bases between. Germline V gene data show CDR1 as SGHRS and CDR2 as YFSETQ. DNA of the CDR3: TGCGCCAGCAGCTTCGACGGGAACACTGAAGCTTTCTTT. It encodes CASSFDGNTEAFF.

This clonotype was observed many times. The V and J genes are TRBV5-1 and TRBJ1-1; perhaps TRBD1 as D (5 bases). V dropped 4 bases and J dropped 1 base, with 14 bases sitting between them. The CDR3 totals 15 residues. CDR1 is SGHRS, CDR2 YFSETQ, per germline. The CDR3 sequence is CASSRPGRSNTEAFF. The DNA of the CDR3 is TGCGCCAGCAGCCGGCCGGGACGGTCGAACACTGAAGCTTTCTTT.

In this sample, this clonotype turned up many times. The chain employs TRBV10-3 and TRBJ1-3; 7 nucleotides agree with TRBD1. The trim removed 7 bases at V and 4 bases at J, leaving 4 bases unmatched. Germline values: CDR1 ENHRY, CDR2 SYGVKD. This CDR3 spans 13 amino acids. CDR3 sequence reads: CAIKTGLGNTIYF. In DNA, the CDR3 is TGTGCCATCAAGACAGGGTTGGGAAACACCATATATTTT.

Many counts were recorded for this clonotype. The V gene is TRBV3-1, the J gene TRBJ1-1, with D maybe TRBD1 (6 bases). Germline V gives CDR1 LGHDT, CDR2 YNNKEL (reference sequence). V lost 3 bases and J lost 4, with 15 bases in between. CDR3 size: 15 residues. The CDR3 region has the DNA TGTGCCAGCAGCCATCGGCGCGGGGGCGGCACTGAAGCTTTCTTT. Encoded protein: CASSHRRGGGTEAFF.

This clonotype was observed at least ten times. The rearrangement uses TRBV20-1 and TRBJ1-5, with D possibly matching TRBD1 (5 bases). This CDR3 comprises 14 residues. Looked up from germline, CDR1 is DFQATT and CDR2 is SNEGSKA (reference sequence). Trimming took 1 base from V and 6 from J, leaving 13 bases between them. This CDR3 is CSARGFDSGQPQHF. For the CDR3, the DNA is TGCAGTGCTAGAGGGTTCGACAGTGGTCAGCCCCAGCATTTT.

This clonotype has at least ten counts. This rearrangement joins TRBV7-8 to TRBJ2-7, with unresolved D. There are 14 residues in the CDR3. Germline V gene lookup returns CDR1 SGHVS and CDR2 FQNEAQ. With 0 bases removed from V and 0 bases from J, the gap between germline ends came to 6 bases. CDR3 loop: CASSLAESSYEQYF. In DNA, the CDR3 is TGTGCCAGCAGCTTAGCAGAGAGCTCCTACGAGCAGTACTTC.

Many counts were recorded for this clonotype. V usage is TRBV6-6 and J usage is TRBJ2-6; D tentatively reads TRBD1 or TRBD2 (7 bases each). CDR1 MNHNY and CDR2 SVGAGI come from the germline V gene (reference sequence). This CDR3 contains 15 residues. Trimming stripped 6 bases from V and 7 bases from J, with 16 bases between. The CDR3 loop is CASSSTGRGANVLTF. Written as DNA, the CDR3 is TGTGCCAGCAGCTCGACAGGGAGGGGTGCCAACGTCCTGACTTTC.

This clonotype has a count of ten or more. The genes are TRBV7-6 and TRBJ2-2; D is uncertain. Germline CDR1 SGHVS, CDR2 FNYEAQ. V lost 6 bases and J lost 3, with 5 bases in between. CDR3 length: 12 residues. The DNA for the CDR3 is TGTGCCAGCAGTTCGGACACCGGGGAGCTGTTTTTT. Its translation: CASSSDTGELFF.

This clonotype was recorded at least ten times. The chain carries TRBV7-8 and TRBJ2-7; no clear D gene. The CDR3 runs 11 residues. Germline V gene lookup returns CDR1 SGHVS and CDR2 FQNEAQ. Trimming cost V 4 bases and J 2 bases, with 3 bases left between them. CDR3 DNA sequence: TGTGCCAGCAGCTCGGCCTACGAGCAGTACTTC. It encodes CASSSAYEQYF.